Sequencing of this T cell receptor (beta chain) was carried out in a study of OX40 agonist ivuxolimab in advanced cancers. In the study overall: Eligibility admitted prior anti-PD-1, anti-PD-L1 or anti-CTLA-4 therapy; roughly 37% had some. Study-wide findings and caveats: Expanded peripheral T-cell antigen specificity went undetermined.

Sequenced by immunoSEQ multiplex PCR; TCRdb stores in-frame clones only, minus some. Altogether 30,000 to 40,000 clones are present, 80% being singletons, with the ten largest covering 7.5% to 10%. Concerning this clone itself: What it binds is not known.

Germline V gene sequence: CDR1 MGHRA, CDR2 YSYEKL. Deletions cut 5 bases from V and 5 bases from J, with 21 bases between. The CDR3 is 16 amino acids. The chain employs TRBV4-1 and TRBJ2-5; weak D call: TRBD2 (5 bases). The origin of this receptor is an adult with an advanced solid tumor such as melanoma, head and neck, liver or kidney cancer. Material: CD4+ or CD8+ T cells sorted from blood, obtained in a trial of the OX40 agonist ivuxolimab. In DNA form, the CDR3 reads TGCGCCAGCAGCTACCCTCGGGAAGGGAGTCGGGAGACCCAGTACTTC. The encoded protein is CASSYPREGSRETQYF.